The present entry profiles one T cell receptor beta chain with its context. What it binds is unknown. The data originate from a study of T cells in localized non-small cell lung cancer. Findings of the study overall: Out of the top 100 tumor clones, a median roughly 58 were seen in adjacent lung.

The data were produced by immunoSEQ multiplex PCR, yet TCRdb's version contains in-frame clones alone and is incomplete. The sample lists roughly 14,000 clones, around 87% seen once, with 27% in the top ten. The germline V and J ends were trimmed by 6 bases and 1 base, with 18 bases remaining between them. This CDR3 has 16 residues. Germline V gene sequence: CDR1 PRHDT, CDR2 FYEKMQ (reference sequence). This TCR was recovered from a male donor aged 60 or over with stage II lung adenocarcinoma. The genes are TRBV13 and TRBJ2-5; D unclear. Material: peripheral blood mononuclear cells, obtained before any cancer treatment. This CDR3 is CASRQKGRQVQETQYF. CDR3 DNA sequence: TGTGCCAGCAGACAAAAGGGCCGACAAGTCCAAGAGACCCAGTACTTC.